Below are 5 T cell receptor beta chains sequenced from a single sample in a study of blood T cells in healthy people across ages. Through a sample-barcoded 5' primer and a J-beta primer mix, a second PCR was run for 7 to 11 cycles. TCRdb fed the 5' RACE reads into MiXCR, producing one record per CDR3 protein. Altogether 780,000 or so distinct CDR3 sequences are present, 40% to 65% being singletons, with the ten largest covering about 42%. Sequencing was carried out using blood. The origin of the receptors is a man at least 80 years old in good health.

This sequence joins TRBV3-1 and TRBJ1-5; D gene uncertain. The V and J ends lost 0 bases and 0 bases respectively, with 6 bases between them. Germline V gene sequence: CDR1 LGHDT, CDR2 YNNKEL (reference sequence). This CDR3 comprises 15 residues. CDR3 sequence reads: CASSQDGNSNQPQHF. CDR3 nucleotide sequence: TGTGCCAGCAGCCAAGATGGGAATAGCAATCAGCCCCAGCATTTT.

The chain is built from TRBV11-2 and TRBJ2-4; 10 bases align to TRBD2. The tail of the sequence fits TRBJ2-7 better, so the J call may be wrong. CDR1 and CDR2 from the germline V gene are SGHAT and FQNNGV. CDR3 length: 17 residues. CDR3 protein: CASSQQGLAVITYEQYF. The CDR3 region has the DNA TGTGCCAGCAGCCAACAAGGACTAGCGGTTATTACCTACGAGCAGTACTTC.

This clonotype turned up a few times. The chain recombines TRBV29-1 with TRBJ2-5, with 7 bases that match TRBD2. The CDR3 sequence is 14 residues long. Germline V gives CDR1 SQVTM, CDR2 ANQGSEA. Trimming at V came to 4 bases and at J to 3 bases, leaving 8 bases not matched to a gene. The CDR3 DNA follows: TGCAGCGTTGGGGGTAGCGGGTGGGAAGAGACCCAGTACTTC. This gives the protein CSVGGSGWEETQYF.

This clonotype has a handful of counts. The chain employs TRBV7-2 and TRBJ2-7; D might be TRBD2 (6 bases). CDR3 size: 13 residues. CDR1 is SGHTA, CDR2 FQGNSA, per germline. The ends were cut back, 3 bases at V and 6 bases at J, with 12 bases in the middle. CDR3 nucleotide sequence: TGTGCCAGCAGCTTCGTGCGGGAAGGCGAGCAGTACTTC. Protein: CASSFVREGEQYF.

The chain combines TRBV12-3 or TRBV12-4 with TRBJ2-1; D is tentatively TRBD1 or TRBD2 (6 bases each). Between the trimmed V and J ends, which lost 1 base and 8 bases, there was a span of 15 bases. CDR3 size: 15 residues. CDR3 residues: CASSLVQGQRDEQFF. The CDR3 DNA sequence: TGTGCCAGCAGTTTAGTCCAGGGGCAGCGGGATGAGCAGTTCTTC.